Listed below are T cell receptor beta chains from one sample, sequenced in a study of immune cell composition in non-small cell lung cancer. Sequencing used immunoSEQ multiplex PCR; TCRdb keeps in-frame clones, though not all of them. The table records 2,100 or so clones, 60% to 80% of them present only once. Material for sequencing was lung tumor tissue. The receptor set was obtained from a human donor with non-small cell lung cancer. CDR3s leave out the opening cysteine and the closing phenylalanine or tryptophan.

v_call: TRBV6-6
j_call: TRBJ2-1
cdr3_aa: ASSYRTGGNEQF

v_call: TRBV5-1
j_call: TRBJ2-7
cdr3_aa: ASSIGLAGFEQY

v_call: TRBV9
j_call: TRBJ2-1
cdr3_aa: ASSVDGTGYNEQF

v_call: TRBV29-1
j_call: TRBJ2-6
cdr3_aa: SVERGTGIGANVLT

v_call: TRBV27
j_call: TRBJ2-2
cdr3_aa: ASSNTNTGELF

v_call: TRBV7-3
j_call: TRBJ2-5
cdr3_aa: ISVQETQY

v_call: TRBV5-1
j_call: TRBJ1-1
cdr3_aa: ASSLVGQGYTEAF

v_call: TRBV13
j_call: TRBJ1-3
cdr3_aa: ASSAGTGGAGYTIY

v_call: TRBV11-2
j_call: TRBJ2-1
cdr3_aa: ASSLGLGLADHNEQF

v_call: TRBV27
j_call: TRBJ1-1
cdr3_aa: ASSPLDSNTEAF

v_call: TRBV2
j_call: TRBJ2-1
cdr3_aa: ASRALAGAYNEQF

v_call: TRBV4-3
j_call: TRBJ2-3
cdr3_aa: ASSQLSGSTDTQY

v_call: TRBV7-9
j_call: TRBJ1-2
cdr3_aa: ASSLVSSNYGYT

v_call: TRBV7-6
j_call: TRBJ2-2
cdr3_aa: ASSQGHPNTGELF

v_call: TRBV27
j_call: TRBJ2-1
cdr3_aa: ASSTGTGVWNEQF

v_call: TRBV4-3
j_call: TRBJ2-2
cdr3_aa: ASSQDRSTGELF

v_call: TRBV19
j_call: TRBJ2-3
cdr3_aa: ASRNSALRNTDTQY

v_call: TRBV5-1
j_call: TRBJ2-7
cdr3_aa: ASSRTSEHEQY

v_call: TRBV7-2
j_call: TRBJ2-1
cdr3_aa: ASSLVAGGRNEQF

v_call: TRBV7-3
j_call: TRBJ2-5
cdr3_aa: ASSLNQGEAQTQY

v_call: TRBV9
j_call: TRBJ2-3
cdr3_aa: ASSVSWLRGTDTQY